The 4 T cell receptor beta chains listed next were all sequenced from one sample in a study of blood T cells in healthy people across ages. A sample-barcoded 5' primer and a J-beta primer mix were used in a second PCR of roughly 7 to 11 cycles. TCRdb analysed the 5' RACE reads with MiXCR anew, one entry per CDR3 protein. The sample consists of 850,000 to 1,100,000 distinct CDR3 sequences, around two fifths of them appearing once. Input material: blood. These receptors all stem from a man younger than 30 in good health.

This chain uses TRBV28 with TRBJ1-5; D remains unclear. The germline V and J ends were trimmed by 6 bases and 4 bases, with 16 bases remaining between them. CDR1 is MDHEN, CDR2 SYDVKM, per germline. This CDR3 region has 15 residues. The chain's CDR3 is CASSPRETSNQPQHF. The CDR3 bases are TGTGCCAGCAGCCCTAGGGAGACATCTAATCAGCCCCAGCATTTT.

The genes are TRBV6-2 or TRBV6-3 and TRBJ2-3, with no clear D. Germline assignment: CDR1 MNHEY and CDR2 SVGEGT. CDR3 length equals 15 residues. Trimming cost V 2 bases and J 4 bases, with 13 bases left between them. The CDR3 nucleotides are TGTGCCAGCAGTTACGGGCCGCGAAGGGCAGATACGCAGTATTTT. It specifies CASSYGPRRADTQYF.

The CDR3 reads CASSPSGAPNEKLFF. The DNA of the CDR3 is TGCGCCAGCAGCCCTTCAGGGGCCCCGAATGAAAAACTGTTTTTT. The rearrangement joins TRBV5-1 to TRBJ1-4; possible D gene TRBD1, 6 bases. Germline V gives CDR1 SGHRS, CDR2 YFSETQ. CDR3 length equals 15 residues. Trimming left V 4 bases short and J 5 bases short, with 15 bases between. The full variable domain, its missing parts supplied by reference TRBV5-1 and TRBJ1-4, is KAGVTQTPRYLIKTRGQQVTLSCSPISGHRSVSWYQQTPGQGLQFLFEYFSETQRNKGNFPGRFSGRQFSNSRSEMNVSTLELGDSALYLCASSPSGAPNEKLFFGSGTQLSVL.

The genes are TRBV7-9 and TRBJ1-5; tentatively, D is TRBD1 (5 bases). Germline V lookup: CDR1 SEHNR, CDR2 FQNEAQ (reference sequence). Deletions cut 0 bases from V and 6 bases from J, with 18 bases between. The CDR3 has 17 amino acids. This chain's CDR3 is CASSLAGGKYGSQPQHF. CDR3 sequence (DNA): TGTGCCAGCAGCTTAGCGGGGGGGAAGTACGGTAGTCAGCCCCAGCATTTT.